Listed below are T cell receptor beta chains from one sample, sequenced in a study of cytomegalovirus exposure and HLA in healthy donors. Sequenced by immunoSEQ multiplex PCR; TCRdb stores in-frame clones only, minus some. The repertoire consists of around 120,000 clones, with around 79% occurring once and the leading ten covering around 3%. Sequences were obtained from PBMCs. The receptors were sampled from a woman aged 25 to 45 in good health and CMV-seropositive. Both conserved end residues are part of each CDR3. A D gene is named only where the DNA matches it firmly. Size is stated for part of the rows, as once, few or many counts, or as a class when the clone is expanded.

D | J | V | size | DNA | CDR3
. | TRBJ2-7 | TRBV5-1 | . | TGCGCCAGCAGCTTTGGCGACAGCTCCTACGAGCAGTACTTC | CASSFGDSSYEQYF
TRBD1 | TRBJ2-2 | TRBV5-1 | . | TGCGCCAGCAGCTACAGGGGGCATCCCGGGGAGCTGTTTTTT | CASSYRGHPGELFF
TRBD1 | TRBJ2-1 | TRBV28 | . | TGTGCCAGCAGTGGACAGGGGCTGGATGAGCAGTTCTTC | CASSGQGLDEQFF
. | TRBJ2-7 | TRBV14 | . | TGTGCCAGCAGCCAAATTCAGGGTTCCTACGAGCAGTACTTC | CASSQIQGSYEQYF
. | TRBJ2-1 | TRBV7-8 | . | TGTGCCAGCAGCTTATATTCCGGTGAGCAGTTCTTC | CASSLYSGEQFF
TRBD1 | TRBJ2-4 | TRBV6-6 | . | TGTGCCAGCAGTTTAGACAGGGGGAGAAACATTCAGTACTTC | CASSLDRGRNIQYF
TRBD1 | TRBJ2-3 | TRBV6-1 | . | TGTGCCAGCAGTGAAACCGGGACAGGGATTAGCACAGATACGCAGTATTTT | CASSETGTGISTDTQYF
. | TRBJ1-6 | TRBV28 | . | TGTGCCAGCAGTTCAGGGGTCAATAATTCACCCCTCCACTTT | CASSSGVNNSPLHF
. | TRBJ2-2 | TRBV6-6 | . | TGTGCCAGCAGTTATCAGGTCCCGAACACCGGGGAGCTGTTTTTT | CASSYQVPNTGELFF
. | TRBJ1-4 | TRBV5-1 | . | TGCGCCAGCAGCTTGGGGTCCGGGCCCGGAGGTGAAAAACTGTTTTTT | CASSLGSGPGGEKLFF
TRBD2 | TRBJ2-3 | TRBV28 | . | TGTGCCAGCAGTTCCCCTGGCGGGGGGGCGGCAGATACGCAGTATTTT | CASSSPGGGAADTQYF
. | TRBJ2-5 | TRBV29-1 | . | TGCAGCGTTGAAGGCGGTCCCCCGAGCCAAGAGACCCAGTACTTC | CSVEGGPPSQETQYF
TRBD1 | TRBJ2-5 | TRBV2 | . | TGTGCCAGCAGTCGGACAGGGAGTGAGACCCAGTACTTC | CASSRTGSETQYF
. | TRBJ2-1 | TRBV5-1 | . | TGCGCCAGCAGCTTGGAGTGGGGGGGCGCGAATGAGCAGTTCTTC | CASSLEWGGANEQFF
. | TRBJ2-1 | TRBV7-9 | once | TGTGCCAGCAGCAAGACTCAGGGTAGTGGGTCCTACAATGAGCAGTTCTTC | CASSKTQGSGSYNEQFF
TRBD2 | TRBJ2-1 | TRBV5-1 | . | TGCGCCAGCAGCCTCAGGGCGGGGGAGAATGAGCAGTTCTTC | CASSLRAGENEQFF
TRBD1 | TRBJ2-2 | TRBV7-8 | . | TGTGCCAGCAGCTTACGACAGGGTAAAACCGGGGAGCTGTTTTTT | CASSLRQGKTGELFF
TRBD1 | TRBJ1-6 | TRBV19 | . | TGTGCCAGTAGTATAGCCCCCCCTCCCGACAGGGGAAATTCACCCCTCCACTTT | CASSIAPPPDRGNSPLHF
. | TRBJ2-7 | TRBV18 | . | TGTGCCAGCTCAGGGGGGGGCTATACCTACGAGCAGTACTTC | CASSGGGYTYEQYF
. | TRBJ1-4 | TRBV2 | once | TGTGCCAGCATCGCAGGCGGGAAAAGAGAAAAACTGTTTTTT | CASIAGGKREKLFF
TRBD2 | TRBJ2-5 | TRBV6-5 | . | TGTGCCAGCAGTTACTCTGCGGGGGGACAAGAGACCCAGTACTTC | CASSYSAGGQETQYF
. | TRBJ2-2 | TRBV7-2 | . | TGTGCCAGCAGAGACAAACGGGGCGGGGAGCTGTTTTTT | CASRDKRGGELFF
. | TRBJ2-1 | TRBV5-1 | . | TGCGCCAGCAGCCGGGAGGACCTCCCAGGGGATGAGCAGTTCTTC | CASSREDLPGDEQFF
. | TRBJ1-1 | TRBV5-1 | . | TGCGCCAGCAGCTTGGCATCCAGGGGCGGAGCTTTCTTT | CASSLASRGGAFF
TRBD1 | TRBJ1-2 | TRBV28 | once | TGTGCCAGCAGGGCCGGGACAGGGGGCGGATATGGCTACACCTTC | CASRAGTGGGYGYTF
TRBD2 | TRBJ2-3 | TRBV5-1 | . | TGCGCCAGCAGTCTAGCGTCGCCCAGCGGGGGGAGCACAGATACGCAGTATTTT | CASSLASPSGGSTDTQYF
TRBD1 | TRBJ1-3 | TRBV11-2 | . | TGTGCCAGCAGCCTACAGGGGGCAATTGGAAACACCATATATTTT | CASSLQGAIGNTIYF
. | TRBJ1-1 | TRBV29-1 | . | TGCAGCGTTGCGGCGGACACTGAAGCTTTCTTT | CSVAADTEAFF
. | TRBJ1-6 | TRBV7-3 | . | TGTGCCAGCAGCCTAGACAGTAATTCACCCCTCCACTTT | CASSLDSNSPLHF
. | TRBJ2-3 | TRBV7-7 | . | TGTGCCAGCAGCCCAAACCCTGGGGCAGGGGATACGCAGTATTTT | CASSPNPGAGDTQYF
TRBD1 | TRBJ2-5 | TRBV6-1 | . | TGTGCCAGCATGGGACAGGGGCCTTTAGAGCAGTACTTC | CASMGQGPLEQYF
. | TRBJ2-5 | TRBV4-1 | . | TGCGCCAGCTCCCCAGGGTTCCACCAAGAGACCCAGTACTTC | CASSPGFHQETQYF
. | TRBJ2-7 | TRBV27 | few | TGTGCCAGCAGTTGGTCAGGGGGGCCTACCTACGAGCAGTACTTC | CASSWSGGPTYEQYF
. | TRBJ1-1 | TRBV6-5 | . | TGTGCCAGCAGTGAAACAGGGAATACTGAAGCTTTCTTT | CASSETGNTEAFF
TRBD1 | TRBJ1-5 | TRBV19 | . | TGTGCCAGTGGGGGGACAGGCCAGGGGGCGGCCCAGCATTTT | CASGGTGQGAAQHF
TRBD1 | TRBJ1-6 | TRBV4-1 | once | TGCGCCAGCAGCCAGGACAGGTCGCACTATAATTCACCCCTCCACTTT | CASSQDRSHYNSPLHF
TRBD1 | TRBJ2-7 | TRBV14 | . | TGTGCCAGCAGCCTTTGGACAGGGAACGAGCAGTACTTC | CASSLWTGNEQYF
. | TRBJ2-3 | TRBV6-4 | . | TGTGCCAGCAGCGCGGGGGATACGCAGTATTTT | CASSAGDTQYF
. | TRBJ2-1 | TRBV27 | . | TGTGCCAGCAATAGGGGTACTCACAATGAGCAGTTCTTC | CASNRGTHNEQFF
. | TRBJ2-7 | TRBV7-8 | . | TGTGCCAGCAGCTTTAGCGGACGCCCCTACGAGCAGTACTTC | CASSFSGRPYEQYF